This T cell receptor beta chain is from a study of T cells in Graves' hyperthyroidism and ophthalmopathy. The CDR3 runs 15 residues. The V end was cut by 3 bases, the J end by 5 bases, with 16 bases between. Germline-derived CDR1 and CDR2 are LNHDA and SQIVND (reference sequence). This clonotype was found many times. Amplified TCR beta CDR3 regions derived from RNA transcripts. The HTBI primer set was used in a first-round RT-PCR of the TCR CDR3. TCRdb passed the multiplex PCR reads through MiXCR, listing each CDR3 protein once. This table holds some 500,000 distinct CDR3 sequences, 15% to 20% found once.

The source of this sequence is a woman aged 25 to 39 with Graves' ophthalmopathy. The V gene is TRBV19, the J gene TRBJ1-1, with D unresolved. Sequencing was done on a sample of blood. For the CDR3, the DNA is TGTGCCAGTAGTATTGCGACTCGCGGAGTGACTGAAGCTTTCTTT. It translates to CASSIATRGVTEAFF.